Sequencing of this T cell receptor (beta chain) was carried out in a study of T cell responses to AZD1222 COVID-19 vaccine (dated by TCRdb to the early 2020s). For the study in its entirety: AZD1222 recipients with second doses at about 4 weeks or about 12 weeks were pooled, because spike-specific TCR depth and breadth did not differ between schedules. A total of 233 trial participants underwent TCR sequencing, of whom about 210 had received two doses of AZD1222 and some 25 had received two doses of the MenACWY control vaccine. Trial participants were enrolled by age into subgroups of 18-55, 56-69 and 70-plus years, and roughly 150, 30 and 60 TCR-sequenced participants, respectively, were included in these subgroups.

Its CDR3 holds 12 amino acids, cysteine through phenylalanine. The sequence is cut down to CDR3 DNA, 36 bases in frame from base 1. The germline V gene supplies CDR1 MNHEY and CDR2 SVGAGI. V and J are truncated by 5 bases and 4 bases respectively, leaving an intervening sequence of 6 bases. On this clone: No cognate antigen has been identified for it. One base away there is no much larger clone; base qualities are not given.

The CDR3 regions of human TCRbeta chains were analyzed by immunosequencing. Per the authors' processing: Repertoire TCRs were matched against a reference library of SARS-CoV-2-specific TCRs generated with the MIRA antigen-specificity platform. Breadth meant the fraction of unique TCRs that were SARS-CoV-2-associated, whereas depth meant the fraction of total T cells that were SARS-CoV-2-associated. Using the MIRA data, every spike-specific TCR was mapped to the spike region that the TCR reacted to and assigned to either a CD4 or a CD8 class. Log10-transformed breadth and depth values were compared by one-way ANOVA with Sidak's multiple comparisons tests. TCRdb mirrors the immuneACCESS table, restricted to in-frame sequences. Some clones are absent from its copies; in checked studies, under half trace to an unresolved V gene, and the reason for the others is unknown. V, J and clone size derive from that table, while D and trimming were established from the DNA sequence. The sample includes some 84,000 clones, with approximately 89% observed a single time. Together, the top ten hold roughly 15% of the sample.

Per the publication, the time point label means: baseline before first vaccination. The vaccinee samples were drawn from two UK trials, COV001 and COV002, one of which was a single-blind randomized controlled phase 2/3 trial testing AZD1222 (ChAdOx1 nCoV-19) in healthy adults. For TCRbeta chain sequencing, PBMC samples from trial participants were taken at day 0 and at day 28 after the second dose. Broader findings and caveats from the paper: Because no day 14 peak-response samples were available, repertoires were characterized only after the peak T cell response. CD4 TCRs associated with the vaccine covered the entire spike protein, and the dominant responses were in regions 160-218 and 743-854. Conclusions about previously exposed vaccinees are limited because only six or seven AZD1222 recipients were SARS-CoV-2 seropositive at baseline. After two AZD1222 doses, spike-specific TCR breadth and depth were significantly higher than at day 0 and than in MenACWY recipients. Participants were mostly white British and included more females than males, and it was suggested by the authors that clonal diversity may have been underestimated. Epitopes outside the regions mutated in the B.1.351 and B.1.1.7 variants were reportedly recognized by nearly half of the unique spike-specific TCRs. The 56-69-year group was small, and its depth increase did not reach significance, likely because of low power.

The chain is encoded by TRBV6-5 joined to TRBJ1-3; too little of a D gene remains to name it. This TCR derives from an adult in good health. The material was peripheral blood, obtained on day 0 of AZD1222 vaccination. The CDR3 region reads CASSPSGNTIYF. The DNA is TGTGCCAGCAGTCCCAGCGGAAACACCATATATTTT.